The 7 T cell receptor beta chains in this list originate from one sample, sequenced in a study of vaccination effects on CD4 cells after COVID-19. Sequencing used immunoSEQ multiplex PCR; TCRdb keeps in-frame clones, though not all of them. The table has fewer than 25,000 clones, 55% to 75% seen once. No cognate antigen is known for these TCRs. ViraFEST used viral peptide pools to expand antigen-specific CD4+ T cells before sequencing. Isolation of CD4+ T cells took place after less than twelve days of culture. No vaccinee had earlier SARS-CoV-2 infection, and nucleocapsid antibodies were negative. Sequences were derived from CD4+ T cells from PBMCs cultured with HCoV-OC43 spike peptides, sampled before COVID-19 vaccination. This sample's subset: HCoV-OC43 spike overlapping peptide pool stimulation. The source of these receptors is a human donor who received a COVID-19 vaccine.

This clone was seen only a few times. This sequence joins TRBV3-1 (or the pseudogene TRBV3-2) and TRBJ2-2, with a tentative D call TRBD1 (6 bases). V was trimmed by 0 bases and J by 4 bases, leaving 15 bases between them. The CDR3 consists of 17 residues. The germline CDR1 and CDR2 sequences are LGHDT and YNNKEL (reference sequence). CDR3: CASSQDVRTEATGELFF. The CDR3 bases are TGTGCCAGCAGCCAAGATGTTCGGACAGAGGCCACCGGGGAGCTGTTTTTT.

The table lists this clone with a few counts. This rearrangement joins TRBV2 to TRBJ2-2; 8 bases line up with TRBD2. The CDR3 is 14 residues long. The trim removed 7 bases at V and 4 bases at J, leaving 5 bases unmatched. The germline gives CDR1 SNHLY, CDR2 FYNNEI. CDR3 in DNA: TGTGCCAGCAACGGGAGGGCCACCACCGGGGAGCTGTTTTTT. This sequence encodes CASNGRATTGELFF. The variable domain in full, completed from reference TRBV2 and TRBJ2-2, reads EPEVTQTPSHQVTQMGQEVILRCVPISNHLYFYWYRQILGQKVEFLVSFYNNEISEKSEIFDDQFSVERPDGSNFTLKIRSTKLEDSAMYFCASNGRATTGELFFGEGSRLTVL.

CDR3 coding DNA: TGTGCCAGTACCGGACAGGGAGGAAATTACGGGGCCAACGTCCTGACTTTC. Residues: CASTGQGGNYGANVLTF. The chain is built from TRBV19 and TRBJ2-6; 8 bases map to TRBD1. The CDR3 spans 17 residues. Trimming removed 7 bases from V and 4 bases from J; junction bases left unmatched: 12. Germline values: CDR1 LNHDA, CDR2 SQIVND (reference sequence).

The CDR3: CASSQGMGYGYTF. The CDR3 nucleotides are TGTGCCAGCAGCCAAGGAATGGGGTATGGCTACACCTTC. The chain joins TRBV14 to TRBJ1-2, with unresolved D. Trimming stripped 1 base from V and 5 bases from J, with 8 bases between. The CDR3 length is 13 residues. The germline V gene has CDR1 SGHDN and CDR2 FVKESK.

The chain carries TRBV19 and TRBJ1-6; the D is unclear. V lost 5 bases and J 7 bases, leaving 9 bases between the germline ends. Germline-derived CDR1 and CDR2 are LNHDA and SQIVND (reference sequence). This CDR3 has 13 amino acids. The CDR3 spells CASSSLSNSPLHF. The CDR3 bases are TGTGCCAGTAGTTCTTTATCAAATTCACCCCTCCACTTT.

The J gene is TRBJ2-1, the V gene TRBV5-1; 8 bases match TRBD2. Trimming removed 2 bases from V and 6 bases from J; junction bases left unmatched: 7. Germline V lookup: CDR1 SGHRS, CDR2 YFSETQ. The CDR3 is made up of 15 amino acids. The CDR3 nucleotides are TGCGCCAGCAGCTTAAGGGTAGCGGGGCCCAATGAGCAGTTCTTC. Protein product: CASSLRVAGPNEQFF.

The chain carries TRBV21-1 and TRBJ2-1; the listed D gene, TRBD1, was not tested against the DNA. TRBV21-1 is termed a pseudogene. The CDR3 runs to 16 residues. DNA for the CDR3: TGTGCCAGCAGCAAAGAGAACAGGGGGCTTGCGGGGGAGCAGTTCTTC. Translated: CASSKENRGLAGEQFF.